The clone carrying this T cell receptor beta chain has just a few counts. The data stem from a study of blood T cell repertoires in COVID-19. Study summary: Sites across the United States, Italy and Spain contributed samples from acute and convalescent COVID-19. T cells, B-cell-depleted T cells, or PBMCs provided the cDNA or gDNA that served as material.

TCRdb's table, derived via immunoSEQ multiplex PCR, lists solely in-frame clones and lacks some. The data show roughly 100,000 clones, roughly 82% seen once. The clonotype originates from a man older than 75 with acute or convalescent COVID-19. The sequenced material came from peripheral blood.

CDR3 residues: CASSLTDHEQYF. The CDR3 coding sequence is TGTGCCAGCAGCCTGACAGACCACGAGCAGTACTTC. The chain recombines TRBV7-9 with TRBJ2-7; possible D gene TRBD1, 5 bases. The CDR3 runs to 12 residues. Germline assignment: CDR1 SEHNR and CDR2 FQNEAQ (reference sequence). The V end was cut by 5 bases, the J end by 5 bases, with 10 bases between. Variable domain in full (rest from reference TRBV7-9 and TRBJ2-7): DTGVSQNPRHKITKRGQNVTFRCDPISEHNRLYWYRQTLGQGPEFLTYFQNEAQLEKSRLLSDRFSAERPKGSFSTLEIQRTEQGDSAMYLCASSLTDHEQYFGPGTRLTVT.